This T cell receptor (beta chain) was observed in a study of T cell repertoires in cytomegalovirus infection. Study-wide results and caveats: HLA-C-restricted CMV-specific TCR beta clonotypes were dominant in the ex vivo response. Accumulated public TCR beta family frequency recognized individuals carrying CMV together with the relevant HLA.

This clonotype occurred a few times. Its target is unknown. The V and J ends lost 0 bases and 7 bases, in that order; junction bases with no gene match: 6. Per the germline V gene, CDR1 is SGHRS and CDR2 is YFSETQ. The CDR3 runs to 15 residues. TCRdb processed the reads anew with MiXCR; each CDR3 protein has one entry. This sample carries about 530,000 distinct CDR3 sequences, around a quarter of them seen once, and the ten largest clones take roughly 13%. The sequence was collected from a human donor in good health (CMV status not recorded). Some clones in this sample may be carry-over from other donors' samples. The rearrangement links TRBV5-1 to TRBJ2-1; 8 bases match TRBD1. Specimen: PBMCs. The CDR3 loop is CASSLAGTGINEQFF. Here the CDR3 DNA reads TGCGCCAGCAGCTTGGCCGGGACAGGAATTAATGAGCAGTTCTTC.